A selection of T cell receptor beta chains follows, all from one sample in a study of CD8 T cells in ankylosing spondylitis. TCRdb re-called the 5' RACE reads with MiXCR, one entry per CDR3 protein. The sample holds almost 250,000 distinct CDR3 sequences, more than 25% seen once. Sequencing was done on a sample of blood, either unsorted or a sorted T cell fraction (not recorded which). The receptors here all came from a male donor with ankylosing spondylitis or in good health (not recorded which). The CDR3 runs from the conserved cysteine through the conserved F or W. D genes are given only for firm matches. Clone size, where shown, is once, few, many, or a class for clones that have expanded.

j_call d_call clone_size v_call cdr3_nt cdr3_aa
TRBJ1-2 NA few TRBV7-9 TGTGCCAGCAGCTTCGACTATGGCTACACCTTC CASSFDYGYTF
TRBJ2-5 TRBD1 NA TRBV11-1 TGTGCCAGCAGCCTGGGACAGGGGGCAGAGACCCAGTACTTC CASSLGQGAETQYF
TRBJ2-2 TRBD2 many TRBV5-5 TGTGCCAGCAGCCTGGGGCTAGCGGGGGGTCCTAACACCGGGGAGCTGTTTTTT CASSLGLAGGPNTGELFF
TRBJ2-1 NA few TRBV11-2 TGTGCCAGCAGCGTGTTCGGGAACCCCTACAATGAGCAGTTCTTC CASSVFGNPYNEQFF
TRBJ2-3 TRBD2 few TRBV29-1 TGTGAAGCTAGCGGGGGGGCCTCAGATACGCAGTATTTT CEASGGASDTQYF
TRBJ2-3 NA few TRBV29-1 TGCAGCGTGGGGAGCGGGCCGGCAGATACGCAGTATTTT CSVGSGPADTQYF
TRBJ2-5 TRBD2 NA TRBV5-1 TGCGCCAGCAGCTTGGAACGCGGGGGGCGCCAAGAGACCCAGTACTTC CASSLERGGRQETQYF
TRBJ2-7 TRBD1 NA TRBV5-1 TGCGCCAGCAGCCAAGCGACAGGGAACTACGAGCAGTACTTC CASSQATGNYEQYF
TRBJ1-5 NA NA TRBV29-1 TGCAGCGTGGTAGGCAGGGTCGGACAGCCCCAGCATTTT CSVVGRVGQPQHF
TRBJ2-1 TRBD2 NA TRBV9 TGTGCCAGCAGCGACGGACTAGCGGCTTACAATGAGCAGTTCTTC CASSDGLAAYNEQFF
TRBJ2-7 NA once TRBV29-1 TGCAGCGGTTTGATCCCGACAGCTTCCTACGAGCAGTACTTC CSGLIPTASYEQYF
TRBJ2-1 TRBD2 few TRBV20-1 TGCACCCCTAGCGGGGCCCCTCACAATGAGCAGTTCTTC CTPSGAPHNEQFF
TRBJ2-7 NA NA TRBV18 TGTGCCAGCTCACTTTCGGACAGCGGCGAGCAGTACTTC CASSLSDSGEQYF
TRBJ2-5 TRBD2 NA TRBV20-1 TGCAGTGCTAGAGGGGTCCTAGCGGAAGAGACCCAGTACTTC CSARGVLAEETQYF
TRBJ2-5 NA NA TRBV7-6 TGTGCCAGCAGCTTAGATGGGGCATGGGGGACCCAGTACTTC CASSLDGAWGTQYF
TRBJ2-1 NA once TRBV20-1 TGCAGTGCTGAGATCCCCGGGGTCAATGAGCAGTTCTTC CSAEIPGVNEQFF
TRBJ2-3 NA few TRBV29-1 TGCAGCGTTGATTCAGGGAGTGAGGATACGCAGTATTTT CSVDSGSEDTQYF
TRBJ1-1 TRBD1 few TRBV12-3/TRBV12-4 TGTGCCAGCAGTTTACCGACAGGGACTGAAGCTTTCTTT CASSLPTGTEAFF
TRBJ2-3 TRBD2 few TRBV5-1 TGCGCCAGCAGCTTGGGACTAGCGGGGGTGGGTACGCAGTATTTT CASSLGLAGVGTQYF
TRBJ1-5 NA NA TRBV24-1 TGTGCCACCAGTGATTTAGGGGCCGGAGATCAGCCCCAGCATTTT CATSDLGAGDQPQHF
TRBJ1-4 TRBD1 NA TRBV7-9 TGTGCCAGCAGCCCCGGAGGGGGCTCCGAAAAACTGTTTTTT CASSPGGGSEKLFF
TRBJ2-1 TRBD1 NA TRBV4-1 TGCGCCAGCAGCCAAGAGGGGACAGACAATGAGCAGTTCTTC CASSQEGTDNEQFF
TRBJ2-1 TRBD2 few TRBV2 TGTGCCAGCAGTGAACTCTGGAAACCGCGGGGGGGCCTCGATGAGCAGTTCTTC CASSELWKPRGGLDEQFF
TRBJ2-7 TRBD1 NA TRBV3-1 TGTGCCAGCAGCCAAGAGGGCGACAGGGGGTACGAGCAGTACTTC CASSQEGDRGYEQYF
TRBJ1-1 NA NA TRBV20-1 TGCAGTGCTAGAGAATGGGAAAGCAACACTGAAGCTTTCTTT CSAREWESNTEAFF
TRBJ1-1 TRBD1 few TRBV12-3/TRBV12-4 TGTGCCAGCACCGACCACTACTGGGACAGGCTCCGGGGAGCGTCCACTGAAGCTTTCTTT CASTDHYWDRLRGASTEAFF
TRBJ1-2 TRBD1 NA TRBV27 TGTGCCAGCAGTTTAAGCTTCCCGGGACAGGAAAACTATGGCTACACCTTC CASSLSFPGQENYGYTF
TRBJ2-1 NA few TRBV25-1 TGTGCCAGCAGTGAATTATTAGGGGATGAGCAGTTCTTC CASSELLGDEQFF
TRBJ2-7 NA once TRBV7-9 TGTGCCAGCAGCTTCTCCCGACCGCTATCCTCCTACGAGCAGTACTTC CASSFSRPLSSYEQYF
TRBJ2-7 TRBD1 few TRBV12-3/TRBV12-4 TGTGCCAGCAGTTTCGACAGGGGAGTCCACGAGCAGTACTTC CASSFDRGVHEQYF
TRBJ2-5 NA few TRBV6-5 TGTGCCAGCAGCGTAGGAGGGACCCAGTACTTC CASSVGGTQYF
TRBJ1-4 TRBD1 NA TRBV7-2 TGTGCCAGCAGCTTAGCAGGGGGCGGGGGCCAAAAGGATGAAAAACTGTTTTTT CASSLAGGGGQKDEKLFF
TRBJ2-1 NA NA TRBV24-1 TGTGCCACCAGTGATTCCCGTGGCGCTAACAATGAGCAGTTCTTC CATSDSRGANNEQFF
TRBJ2-3 NA NA TRBV7-9 TGTGCCAGCAGCCCCAGGCGGGGTGGCACAGATACGCAGTATTTT CASSPRRGGTDTQYF
TRBJ2-2 TRBD1 NA TRBV7-9 TGTGCCAGCAGCTTAGTGACAGGGGTCACCGGGGAGCTGTTTTTT CASSLVTGVTGELFF
TRBJ2-3 NA few TRBV21-1 TGTGCCAGCAGCAAATGCGTGCGAGGGAAAAGCACAGATACGCAGTATTTT CASSKCVRGKSTDTQYF
TRBJ2-7 NA few TRBV20-1 TGCAGTGCTAGAGCCCGACCGACCTACGAGCAGTACTTC CSARARPTYEQYF
TRBJ1-2 NA few TRBV29-1 TGCAGCACAAGGGGTGACTATGGCTACACCTTC CSTRGDYGYTF
TRBJ2-7 NA NA TRBV12-3/TRBV12-4 TGTGCCAGCAGTTTTTGGGCAGGGGACTACGAGCAGTACTTC CASSFWAGDYEQYF
TRBJ1-1 NA few TRBV29-1 TGCAGCGTTGACCTCCCCCTCAGTGGGAGCACTGAAGCTTTCTTT CSVDLPLSGSTEAFF
TRBJ2-1 TRBD1 NA TRBV20-1 TGCAGTGCTAGTTCTTTCGACAGGGAATCGTATGAGCAGTTCTTC CSASSFDRESYEQFF
TRBJ2-7 TRBD1 NA TRBV20-1 TGCAGTGCTAGAGCTAAGGACAGGGGTGGTTACGAGCAGTACTTC CSARAKDRGGYEQYF